The 10 T cell receptor beta chains in this list originate from one sample, sequenced in a study of cytomegalovirus exposure and HLA in healthy donors. Primers: 60 Vbeta forward and 13 Jbeta reverse. Using immunoSEQ multiplex PCR, the repertoire was profiled, and TCRdb retains in-frame clones only, with some absent. Seen here are under 200,000 clones, around three quarters observed once, and the top ten hold around 6%. Specimen: PBMCs. These receptors were collected from a man aged 35-49 years in good health and CMV-seronegative.

The rearrangement joins TRBV5-1 to TRBJ1-2; 10 bases fit TRBD1. With V trimmed by 4 bases and J by 7 bases, 4 bases remained unmatched. Germline-derived CDR1 and CDR2 are SGHRS and YFSETQ. The CDR3 is 13 amino acids. The CDR3 loop reads CASSIDRGLGYTF. The CDR3 DNA reads as TGCGCCAGCAGCATTGACAGGGGGCTTGGCTACACCTTC.

Only a few counts were recorded for this clone. V is TRBV19 and J is TRBJ2-4, with TRBD2 matching 9 bases. The CDR3 is 15 residues long. Germline CDR1 LNHDA, CDR2 SQIVND (reference sequence). Trimming took 4 bases from V and 8 from J; bases not matched to a gene: 9. CDR3 coding DNA: TGTGCCAGTAGTAACCGAGGTGGCGGGGGGGACATTCAGTACTTC. Encoded protein: CASSNRGGGGDIQYF.

This clone was counted a single time. Relative to the germline gene, one junction end is altered; a read error may explain this. The V and J genes are TRBV7-9 and TRBJ1-2; TRBD1 might be the D (5 bases). The CDR3 consists of 14 residues. Germline V gene sequence: CDR1 SEHNR, CDR2 FQNEAQ (reference sequence). The DNA for the CDR3 is TGTGCCAGCACCTTACTAGGGGAATCCTATGGCTACACCTTC. This encodes CASTLLGESYGYTF.

This clone showed up just a few times. V usage is TRBV7-9 and J usage is TRBJ2-1, with 7 nucleotides matching TRBD1. This CDR3 comprises 17 residues. CDR1 and CDR2 from the germline V gene are SEHNR and FQNEAQ (reference sequence). The junction had 17 bases not matched to a gene; V was cut back by 5 bases and J by 7 bases. CDR3 DNA sequence: TGTGCCAGCAGCCAACCAAAGACAGGGCCCCCCGTAAATGAGCAGTTCTTC. It encodes CASSQPKTGPPVNEQFF.

The chain couples TRBV27 to TRBJ2-1; possibly TRBD1 for D (6 bases). V was pared by 2 bases and J by 8 bases, with 10 bases between. The germline CDR1 and CDR2 sequences are MNHEY and SMNVEV (reference sequence). This CDR3 has 13 amino acids. CDR3 sequence: CASSLTGGHEQFF. The CDR3 nucleotides read TGTGCCAGCAGTTTAACTGGGGGCCATGAGCAGTTCTTC.

The rearrangement joins TRBV14 to TRBJ1-2, with 7 bases lining up with TRBD1. This CDR3 region has 17 residues. Germline V lookup: CDR1 SGHDN, CDR2 FVKESK. Unmatched junction bases numbered 11, after V lost 3 bases and J lost 1 base. The CDR3 loop is CASSQEDRVGVNYGYTF. The CDR3 nucleotides read TGTGCCAGCAGCCAGGAAGACAGGGTGGGAGTTAACTATGGCTACACCTTC.

The chain employs TRBV4-1 and TRBJ1-6; perhaps TRBD1 as D (6 bases). V shed 3 bases and J shed 11 bases, with 11 bases lying between them. The CDR3 consists of 13 residues. Germline CDR1 reads MGHRA; CDR2 reads YSYEKL. CDR3: CASSQPQGTPLHF. The CDR3, as DNA: TGCGCCAGCAGCCAGCCCCAGGGGACACCCCTCCACTTT.

The chain carries TRBV21-1 and TRBJ1-5; the table's TRBD1 call for D was not verified on the DNA. TRBV21-1 is a known pseudogene. The CDR3 is made up of 15 amino acids. The DNA of the CDR3 is TGTGCCAGCAGCAAATCAGGGATTAGCAATCAGCCCCAGCATTTT. Amino acids: CASSKSGISNQPQHF.

J is TRBJ1-1 and V is TRBV9, with D perhaps TRBD1 (5 bases). Germline V gene data show CDR1 as SGDLS and CDR2 as YYNGEE. The CDR3 is 17 residues long. V was pared by 3 bases and J by 0 bases, with 18 bases between. CDR3 nucleotides: TGTGCCAGCAGCGAGAGGTGGGGGGGGGAGGTGAACACTGAAGCTTTCTTT. Protein: CASSERWGGEVNTEAFF. The full variable domain, completed using reference TRBV9 and TRBJ1-1, is DSGVTQTPKHLITATGQRVTLRCSPRSGDLSVYWYQQSLDQGLQFLIQYYNGEERAKGNILERFSAQQFPDLHSELNLSSLELGDSALYFCASSERWGGEVNTEAFFGQGTRLTVV.

This chain uses TRBV7-9 with TRBJ1-5; 7 nucleotides agree with TRBD1. V was clipped by 6 bases and J by 11 bases; unmatched bases: 16. Germline assignment: CDR1 SEHNR and CDR2 FQNEAQ (reference sequence). The CDR3 covers 15 residues. In nucleotides, the CDR3 is TGTGCCAGCAGTTGGGACAGCTCCGAGGTTATGGCCCAGCATTTT. Residues: CASSWDSSEVMAQHF.